The 2 T cell receptor beta chains below were found in one sample sequenced in a study of metastatic and nonmetastatic thyroid tumors. Thyroid surgery was preceded by no treatment in any patient. TCRdb re-called the PCR reads with MiXCR. The sample gives some 19,000 clones, 25% to 35% of which show up once; about 10% is in the top ten. Sequenced sample: tumor tissue. The receptors stem from a female donor with papillary thyroid cancer or a benign thyroid nodule (not recorded which). Some clones in this sample may be carry-over from other donors' samples.

In its sample, this clone was seen a few times. A clone one base away is much larger, so this may be a read error. V usage is TRBV20-1 and J usage is TRBJ2-1, with D perhaps matching TRBD2 (5 bases). Germline V gene data show CDR1 as DFQATT and CDR2 as SNEGSKA (reference sequence). The CDR3 spans 12 residues. V shed 3 bases and J shed 12 bases, with 15 bases lying between them. The CDR3 loop reads CSASPTSGRQFF. CDR3 nucleotides: TGCAGTGCTAGTCCCACGAGCGGACGGCAGTTCTTC.

The chain carries TRBV5-1 and TRBJ2-3, with 8 bases matching TRBD2. Germline-derived CDR1 and CDR2 are SGHRS and YFSETQ. This CDR3 region has 14 residues. J lost 4 bases, V lost 2 bases, and 3 bases had no gene match. DNA for the CDR3: TGCGCCAGCAGCTTCGGGAGGGGGGCAGATACGCAGTATTTT. It yields the protein CASSFGRGADTQYF.